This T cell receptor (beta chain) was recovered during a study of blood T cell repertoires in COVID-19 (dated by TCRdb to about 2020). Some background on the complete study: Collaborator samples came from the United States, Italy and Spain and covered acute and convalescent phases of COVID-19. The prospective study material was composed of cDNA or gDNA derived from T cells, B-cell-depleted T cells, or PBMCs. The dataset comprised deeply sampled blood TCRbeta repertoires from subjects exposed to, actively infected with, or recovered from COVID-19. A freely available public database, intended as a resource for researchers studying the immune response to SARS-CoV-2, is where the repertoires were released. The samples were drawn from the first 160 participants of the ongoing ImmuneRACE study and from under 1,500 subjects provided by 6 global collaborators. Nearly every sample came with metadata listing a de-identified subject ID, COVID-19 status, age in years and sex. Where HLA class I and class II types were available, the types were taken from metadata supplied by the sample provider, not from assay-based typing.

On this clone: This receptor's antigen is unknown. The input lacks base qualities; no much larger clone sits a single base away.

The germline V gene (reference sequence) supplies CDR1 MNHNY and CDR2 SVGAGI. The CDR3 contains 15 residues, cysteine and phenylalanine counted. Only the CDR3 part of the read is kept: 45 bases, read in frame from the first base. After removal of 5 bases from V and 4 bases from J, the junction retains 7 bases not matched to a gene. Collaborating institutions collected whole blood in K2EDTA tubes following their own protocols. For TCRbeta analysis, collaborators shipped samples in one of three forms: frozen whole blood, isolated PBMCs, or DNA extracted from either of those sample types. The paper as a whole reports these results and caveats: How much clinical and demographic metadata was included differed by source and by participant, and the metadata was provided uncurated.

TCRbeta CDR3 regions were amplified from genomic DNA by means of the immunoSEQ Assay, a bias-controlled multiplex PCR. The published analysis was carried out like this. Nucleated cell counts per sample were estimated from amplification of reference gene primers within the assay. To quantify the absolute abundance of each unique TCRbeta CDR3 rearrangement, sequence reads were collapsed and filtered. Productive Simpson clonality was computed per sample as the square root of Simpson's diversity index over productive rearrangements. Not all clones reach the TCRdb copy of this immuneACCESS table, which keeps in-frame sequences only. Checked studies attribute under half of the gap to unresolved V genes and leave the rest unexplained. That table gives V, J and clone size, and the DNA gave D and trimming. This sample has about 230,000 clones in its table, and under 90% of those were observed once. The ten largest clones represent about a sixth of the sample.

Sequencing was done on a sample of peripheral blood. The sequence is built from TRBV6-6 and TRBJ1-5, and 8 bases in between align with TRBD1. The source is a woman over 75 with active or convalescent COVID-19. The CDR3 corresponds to CASSPDRVRNQPQHF. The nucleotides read TGTGCCAGCAGTCCGGACAGGGTACGGAATCAGCCCCAGCATTTT.